These T cell receptor beta chains were read from a single sample in a study of shared clonotypes between healthy human individuals. Repertoires were generated with immunoSEQ multiplex PCR, while TCRdb's copy carries only in-frame clones and drops some. The sample lists about 2,200,000 clones; 85% to 95% were seen once. The sample was naive CD8+ T cells from PBMCs. Source of these receptors: a man aged 18 to 29 in good health. Some clones in this sample may be carry-over from other donors' samples. CDR3s include the opening cysteine and the closing phenylalanine or tryptophan. A D gene is named only where the DNA matches it firmly.

>.|TRBV6-5
CASSYRLEDYEQYF
>.|TRBV4-1
CASSLQSRENLIFHEQYF
>.|TRBV25-1
CASSPGHGYTF
>TRBD2|TRBV4-1
CASSRGGSSYEQYF
>.|TRBV28
CACRVSGSGAYEQYF
>.|TRBV6-5
CASSSQGRSTEAFF
>.|TRBV30
CAWSVRISLLSGYTF
>TRBD2|TRBV27
CASSLSLAGIYEQYF
>.|TRBV6-5
CASSPGLSTEAFF
>TRBD2|TRBV5-5
CASSTSGGPYEQYF
>.|TRBV27
CASSYIGANVLTF
>TRBD1|TRBV5-1
CASSLGPEGAYYEQYF
>.|TRBV4-1
CASSGGTSSGNTIYF
>.|TRBV6-4
CASSERHRDQPQHF
>TRBD1|TRBV2
CASSGAQGVRTEAFF
>TRBD2|TRBV11-1
CASSPSGRSYEQYF
>.|TRBV29-1
CSVELAGFSGYTF
>.|TRBV6-5
CASKLGTSYNEQFF
>TRBD2|TRBV7-9
CASSSPGTSGGSTDTQYF
>.|TRBV27
CASTTLRGDIQYF
>.|TRBV10-3
CATNTGNYGYTF
>.|TRBV6-5
CASSPEKYRAQPQHF
>.|TRBV5-1
CASSLAREGTLSGANVLTF
>.|TRBV5-6
CASSLVSGAEAFF
>TRBD1|TRBV27
CASSSPRTGSYGYTF
>TRBD1|TRBV29-1
CSVEDPGTGWTYEQYF
>.|TRBV7-9
CASSLALDSGNTIYF
>.|TRBV5-4
CASSRGRGEGEQFF
>TRBD1|TRBV19
CASRPRGINTEAFF
>.|TRBV7-2
CASSLAGQFAGEQFF
>.|TRBV7-9
CASSLDVGLRFEQYF
>TRBD2|TRBV27
CASSLNLAGADTQYF
>.|TRBV19
CASSPRASDTQYF
>.|TRBV5-1
CAGYTDTQYF
>.|TRBV7-8
CASSPGGPYNEQFF
>TRBD1|TRBV19
CASSMDREGYNEQFF
>.|TRBV19
CASSWDTGYGYTF
>.|TRBV21-1
CASSKVSGSHLGNTIYF
>.|TRBV5-4
CASSLNGSPYEQYF
>.|TRBV28
CASRPREDYGYTF
>.|TRBV5-8
CASSLGAGLYEQYF
>.|TRBV27
CASSGTSTGELFF
>.|TRBV7-6
CASRGKGSYEQYF
>TRBD1|TRBV2
CATKVQGTGNTIYF
>.|TRBV19
CASSICPRDQFSDF
>TRBD2|TRBV19
CASRLAGNFNEQFF